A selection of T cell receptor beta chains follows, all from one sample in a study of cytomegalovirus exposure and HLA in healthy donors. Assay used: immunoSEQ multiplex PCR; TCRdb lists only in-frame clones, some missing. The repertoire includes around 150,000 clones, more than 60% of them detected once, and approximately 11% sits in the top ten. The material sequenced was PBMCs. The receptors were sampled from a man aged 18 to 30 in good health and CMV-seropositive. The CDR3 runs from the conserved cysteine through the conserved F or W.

CDR3 protein: CASSAAGLSYEQYF
J gene: TRBJ2-7
V gene: TRBV5-4

CDR3 protein: CASSRIREPDYNEQFF
J gene: TRBJ2-1
V gene: TRBV5-6

CDR3 protein: CATSKAGAAYNEQFF
J gene: TRBJ2-1
V gene: TRBV15

CDR3 protein: CASSFFGSLTDTQYF
J gene: TRBJ2-3
V gene: TRBV5-4

CDR3 protein: CASRLQTVSMGEKLFF
J gene: TRBJ1-4
V gene: TRBV28

CDR3 protein: CASSSSFGYNEQFF
J gene: TRBJ2-1
V gene: TRBV28

CDR3 protein: CASEGTGDTGVGSETQYF
J gene: TRBJ2-5
V gene: TRBV7-9

CDR3 protein: CASSLEQSSYEQYF
J gene: TRBJ2-7
V gene: TRBV5-4

CDR3 protein: CASTQDKGIPYNEQFF
J gene: TRBJ2-1
V gene: TRBV28

CDR3 protein: CASRLFAGGDSYEQYF
J gene: TRBJ2-7
V gene: TRBV4-1

CDR3 protein: CASSKQGTAGELFF
J gene: TRBJ2-2
V gene: TRBV5-5

CDR3 protein: CASSRWREANEKLFF
J gene: TRBJ1-4
V gene: TRBV7-2

CDR3 protein: CARKGQPSNQPQHF
J gene: TRBJ1-5
V gene: TRBV6-1

CDR3 protein: CASSQGVAGGNNEQFF
J gene: TRBJ2-1
V gene: TRBV5-1

CDR3 protein: CASSQAGYNEKLFF
J gene: TRBJ1-4
V gene: TRBV4-1

CDR3 protein: CASSRIAEGSYEQYF
J gene: TRBJ2-7
V gene: TRBV19

CDR3 protein: CASTEAGGLSYNEQFF
J gene: TRBJ2-1
V gene: TRBV5-6

CDR3 protein: CASRAGGIYNEQFF
J gene: TRBJ2-1
V gene: TRBV28

CDR3 protein: CASSRLADLYNEQFF
J gene: TRBJ2-1
V gene: TRBV7-2

CDR3 protein: CASSVGPWEAFF
J gene: TRBJ1-1
V gene: TRBV6-1

CDR3 protein: CASSRQGGEQYF
J gene: -
V gene: TRBV6-5

CDR3 protein: CATSGAGRSGANVLTF
J gene: TRBJ2-6
V gene: TRBV15

CDR3 protein: CASTWDRGQYEQYF
J gene: TRBJ2-7
V gene: TRBV7-2

CDR3 protein: CASSRQLSSSYNSPLHF
J gene: TRBJ1-6
V gene: TRBV19

CDR3 protein: CASSLDGSLYEQYF
J gene: TRBJ2-7
V gene: TRBV7-9

CDR3 protein: CASSLLGAVGYEQFF
J gene: TRBJ2-1
V gene: TRBV28

CDR3 protein: CASSGLAIGTDTQYF
J gene: TRBJ2-3
V gene: TRBV19

CDR3 protein: CASSQSPHDYLTSGSLSGELFF
J gene: TRBJ2-2
V gene: TRBV7-3